This TCR beta chain is from a study of cytomegalovirus exposure and HLA in healthy donors. Study-wide background: A subsequent analysis reported that the 120 or so validation repertoires were produced on the same platform that had also been used for the 500 to 700 first-cohort repertoires.

The V end lost 10 bases, the J end lost 7 bases, and 10 bases lay between the germline ends. From germline, CDR1 is SNHLY and CDR2 FYNNEI. The length of the CDR3 is 11 residues. On this clone itself: Its cognate antigen is unknown.

Study-wide results and limits: Reports showed the classifier diagnosing cytomegalovirus status with high specificity and sensitivity. Despite most TCR sequences being rare, some public TCRs occurred in many donors.

Sequencing used immunoSEQ multiplex PCR; TCRdb keeps in-frame clones, though not all of them. The sample lists some 160,000 clones; 70% to 90% were seen once. The sample comprised PBMCs. The V gene is TRBV2, the J gene TRBJ2-2, with D uncertain. The source of this sequence is a man in his late teens or twenties in good health and CMV-seronegative. CDR3 in amino acids: CATRLNGELFF. In DNA form, the CDR3 reads TGTGCCACCAGATTAAACGGGGAGCTGTTTTTT.